This T cell receptor (beta chain) originates from a study of blood T cell repertoires in COVID-19. Study information: In each case, the material was cDNA or gDNA derived from T cells, B-cell-depleted T cells, or PBMCs.

Trimming cost V 3 bases and J 11 bases; bases outside gene matches: 13. Germline values: CDR1 MGHDK, CDR2 SYGVNS. CDR3 length: 15 residues. Assay: immunoSEQ multiplex PCR; the TCRdb copy retains only in-frame clones and omits some. The sample contains about 74,000 clones, 70% to 90% of which appear only once. The J gene is TRBJ1-1, the V gene TRBV25-1; TRBD1 matches 9 bases. The sequence came from a man aged 50-59 years with acute or convalescent COVID-19. Sequenced input: peripheral blood. CDR3 bases: TGTGCCAGCAGTGAGTATACAGGGGGCCAGCCCCCGGCTTTCTTT. Its translation is CASSEYTGGQPPAFF.